The next 2 T cell receptor beta chains were all read from a single sample in a study of beta chain features in type 1 diabetes. Expressed TCRB transcripts were sequenced, since all the RNA that had been isolated was reverse transcribed. Produced via immunoSEQ multiplex PCR; TCRdb's table is partial and in-frame only. The sample carries tens of thousands of clones, 50% recorded once. The sequencing input was stem cell memory CD4+ T cells from blood. These receptors were obtained from a woman younger than 45 in good health.

The V and J genes are TRBV11-2 and TRBJ1-4; D not resolved. The germline CDR1 and CDR2 sequences are SGHAT and FQNNGV. Deletions cut 2 bases from V and 3 bases from J, with 7 bases between. This CDR3 has 14 amino acids. The CDR3 DNA sequence: TGTGCCAGCAGCTTACGCCAGGCTAATGAAAAACTGTTTTTT. Its protein is CASSLRQANEKLFF.

This clone was observed a few times. The chain employs TRBV4-3 and TRBJ2-2, with 10 bases that match TRBD2. This CDR3 has 19 residues. With 0 bases clipped from V and 1 base from J, the junction kept 8 bases outside the gene matches. CDR1 LGHNA and CDR2 YSLEER come from the germline V gene. The CDR3 DNA sequence: TGCGCCAGCAGCCAAGAGGGTAGCGGGAGGTATAAGAACACCGGGGAGCTGTTTTTT. It encodes CASSQEGSGRYKNTGELFF.